This record covers a single T cell receptor beta chain. This entry belongs to a study of identical twins. From germline, CDR1 is SGHRS and CDR2 YFSETQ. The CDR3 runs to 15 residues. Trimming at V came to 0 bases and at J to 7 bases, leaving 5 bases not matched to a gene. TCRdb reprocessed the 5' RACE reads via MiXCR and lists one record per CDR3 protein. Of about 890,000 distinct CDR3 sequences listed, 9% to 15% are singletons. This sample was shared with a second study, whose subject was yellow fever vaccine responses in identical twins. According to that study: A vaccine T cell response that seemed partly convergent and partly personalized was reported in twins.

This chain connects TRBV5-1 to TRBJ2-3; 10 positions match TRBD1. The sequenced material came from PBMCs. This TCR was recovered from a woman younger than 35 in good health. Here the CDR3 reads CASSLETGGHNTQYF. The CDR3 DNA sequence: TGCGCCAGCAGCTTGGAGACAGGGGGCCACAATACGCAGTATTTT.